The rows below give T cell receptor beta chains drawn from one sample of a study of vaccination and CD4 T cells after COVID-19. TCRdb analysed the PCR reads with MiXCR anew, one entry per CDR3 protein. The data contain approximately 25,000 distinct CDR3 sequences, 28% of them singletons. For these TCRs, the target antigens are not known. Specimen: CD4+ T cells from blood, cultured in vitro, collected about 7 months after SARS-CoV-2 vaccination. All receptors come from a human donor who had recovered from COVID-19. Both conserved end residues are part of each CDR3. The D gene is left open where the match is weak. Not every row has a clone size; where given, it reads once, few, many or a size class.

d_call	j_call	v_call	clone_size	cdr3_aa	cdr3_nt
.	TRBJ1-1	TRBV27	.	CASSLGQPNTEAFF	TGTGCCAGCAGTTTAGGACAGCCTAACACTGAAGCTTTCTTT
.	TRBJ2-2	TRBV2	few	CASSVGTTGELFF	TGTGCCAGCAGTGTTGGGACGACCGGGGAGCTGTTTTTT
.	TRBJ2-5	TRBV20-1	.	CSASRDAHQETQYF	TGCAGTGCTAGCCGGGATGCCCACCAAGAGACCCAGTACTTC
TRBD1	TRBJ1-1	TRBV20-1	few	CSARFQGAGTEAFF	TGCAGTGCTAGATTTCAGGGGGCGGGCACTGAAGCTTTCTTT
TRBD2	TRBJ2-1	TRBV19	.	CASSIVGLAGGMSYNEQFF	TGTGCCAGTAGTATTGTGGGACTAGCGGGAGGAATGTCCTACAATGAGCAGTTCTTC
TRBD2	TRBJ2-5	TRBV7-9	once	CASSLGASGTGETQYF	TGTGCCAGCAGCTTAGGGGCTAGCGGGACTGGGGAGACCCAGTACTTC
TRBD1	TRBJ2-2	TRBV7-7	.	CASSLDRGDTGELFF	TGTGCCAGCAGCCTTGACAGGGGGGACACCGGGGAGCTGTTTTTT
.	TRBJ2-7	TRBV20-1	.	CGAGQLTYEQYF	TGCGGCGCGGGGCAGTTGACCTACGAGCAGTACTTC
.	TRBJ2-7	TRBV27	.	CASSAGAGTTYEQYF	TGTGCCAGCAGCGCTGGGGCCGGAACGACCTACGAGCAGTACTTC
.	TRBJ2-1	TRBV7-2	few	CASSRGAGGLFEQFF	TGTGCCAGCAGCCGAGGGGCAGGAGGCCTGTTTGAGCAGTTCTTC
TRBD1	TRBJ2-7	TRBV19	few	CASSLHRGSFNEQYF	TGTGCCAGTAGCCTCCACAGGGGGAGTTTCAACGAGCAGTACTTC
.	TRBJ1-6	TRBV28	few	CASSPTASQALHF	TGTGCCAGCAGTCCTACGGCCAGCCAGGCCCTCCACTTT
.	TRBJ1-1	TRBV28	.	CASSIYPPEAFF	TGTGCCAGCAGTATCTACCCCCCGGAAGCTTTCTTT
.	TRBJ2-5	TRBV27	few	CASSLGSTGRSETQYF	TGTGCCAGCAGTCTCGGATCGACAGGGAGGTCGGAGACCCAGTACTTC
TRBD1	TRBJ2-1	TRBV20-1	.	CSAKTGAGENEQFF	TGCAGTGCAAAGACAGGGGCCGGTGAGAATGAGCAGTTCTTC
.	TRBJ2-1	TRBV7-9	.	CASSWDGSSYNEQFF	TGTGCCAGCAGTTGGGACGGCAGCTCCTACAATGAGCAGTTCTTC
.	TRBJ2-7	TRBV7-9	few	CASSFFLVDEQYF	TGTGCCAGCAGCTTTTTTCTAGTCGACGAGCAGTACTTC
.	TRBJ1-5	TRBV10-1	.	CARSPGTPNQPQHF	TGCGCCAGATCACCGGGGACACCAAATCAGCCCCAGCATTTT
TRBD2	TRBJ2-7	TRBV4-2	.	CASSQEQASGSYEQYF	TGTGCCAGCAGCCAAGAACAAGCTAGCGGGAGTTACGAGCAGTACTTC
.	TRBJ2-7	TRBV27	.	CASSLKGFYYEQYF	TGTGCCAGCAGTTTAAAGGGTTTCTACTACGAGCAGTACTTC
TRBD2	TRBJ2-7	TRBV20-1	few	CSALGGLVGRVEQYF	TGCAGTGCTCTGGGTGGACTAGTGGGCAGGGTCGAGCAGTACTTC
TRBD2	TRBJ2-3	TRBV20-1	few	CSALESGSGSSDTQYF	TGCAGTGCCCTTGAGTCAGGTAGCGGGAGCTCAGATACGCAGTATTTT